Described below is a single T cell receptor beta chain sequence and its context. The data were taken from a study of blood T cell repertoires in COVID-19. In the study overall: From the United States, Italy and Spain came samples of acute and convalescent COVID-19.

The CDR3 sequence is 15 residues long. V trimming: 3 bases; J trimming: 4 bases; junction bases outside the gene matches: 6. Germline V CDR1 and CDR2: MNHEY, SMNVEV (reference sequence). As originally analysed: Using reference gene primer amplification, nucleated cell counts were estimated. Using immunoSEQ multiplex PCR, the repertoire was profiled, and TCRdb retains in-frame clones only, with some absent. V, J and clone size reflect that table, while D and trimming were determined from the DNA. The sample lists 80,000 to 90,000 clones; around 86% were seen once. The TCR comes from a woman aged 70-85 years with acute or convalescent COVID-19. Source material: peripheral blood. V is TRBV27 and J is TRBJ2-7; 10 positions agree with TRBD2. The CDR3 DNA is TGTGCCAGCAGTTTCTCTAGCGGGGGCCTTTACGAGCAGTACTTC. Translated, it gives CASSFSSGGLYEQYF.